What follows are 5 T cell receptor beta chains derived from one specimen sequenced in a study of siplizumab effects on memory and regulatory T cells. Method: immunoSEQ multiplex PCR; TCRdb's copy keeps in-frame clones and lacks some. The sample gives 65,000 to 90,000 clones, 93% of which show up once; about 5% is in the top ten. The sequenced material came from CD8+ T cells sorted from blood. The receptors come from a human donor in good health.

CDR3 nucleotide sequence: TGTGCCAGCAGCGGACTTAGCGGGGGGGCGAATACGCAGTATTTT. This gives the protein CASSGLSGGANTQYF. The V gene is TRBV9, the J gene TRBJ2-3; 11 nucleotides agree with TRBD2. This CDR3 spans 15 amino acids. Germline trimming cut 3 bases from V and 7 bases from J; bases unmatched to any gene: 7. Germline CDR1 and CDR2: SGDLS and YYNGEE.

The chain has TRBV19 and TRBJ1-2, with D hard to call. Germline V gene sequence: CDR1 LNHDA, CDR2 SQIVND (reference sequence). Trimming stripped 2 bases from V and 4 bases from J, with 5 bases between. This CDR3 has 12 residues. The CDR3 loop reads CASSISSYGYTF. In DNA form, the CDR3 reads TGTGCCAGTAGTATAAGTAGCTATGGCTACACCTTC.

The CDR3, as DNA: TGTGCCAGTAGTATACTCCCAGGGGCGCATGGCTACACCTTC. It yields the protein CASSILPGAHGYTF. This rearrangement joins TRBV19 to TRBJ1-2; TRBD1 is a possible D gene (6 bases). Trimming cost V 2 bases and J 6 bases, with 13 bases left between them. Germline V gene sequence: CDR1 LNHDA, CDR2 SQIVND (reference sequence). CDR3 length equals 14 residues.

The CDR3 spells CASSQDKYEQYF. The DNA of the CDR3 is TGCGCCAGCAGCCAAGATAAATACGAGCAGTACTTC. The chain uses TRBV4-1 and TRBJ2-7; unclear D gene. Trimming removed 0 bases at V and 4 bases at J, with 4 bases between. CDR1 MGHRA and CDR2 YSYEKL come from the germline V gene. CDR3 length: 12 residues.

The chain joins TRBV9 to TRBJ1-4; perhaps TRBD1 as D (6 bases). With 5 bases removed from V and 8 bases from J, the gap between germline ends came to 13 bases. CDR1 and CDR2 from the germline V gene are SGDLS and YYNGEE. The CDR3 contains 13 residues. The CDR3 nucleotides are TGTGCCAGCAGGGCGACAGGCGAAGAAAAACTGTTTTTT. Its protein is CASRATGEEKLFF.